This T cell receptor (beta chain) was recorded in a study of siplizumab effects on memory and regulatory T cells (dated by TCRdb to between 2018 and 2021). About the investigation overall: The study examined how the anti-CD2 antibody siplizumab affects alloreactive T-cell subsets in allogeneic mixed lymphocyte reactions built from human PBMCs.

Library construction relied on the immunoSEQ multiplex PCR assay. Each sample had 90,000 to 100,000 TCR templates assayed by the deep sequencing platform. Genomic DNA extracted from sorted T cells was used for TCRbeta CDR3 sequencing. In the original analysis: Clonal analysis of TCRbeta CDR3 data was done in the R programming language. Comparing unstimulated samples against CFSE-low samples taken after the reaction was how alloreactive CD4+ and CD8+ clones were defined. Regulatory or non-regulatory origin of alloreactive CD4+ clones was assigned by matching sequences to the sorted unstimulated Treg and non-Treg repertoires. TCRdb carries this immuneACCESS record with in-frame sequences only. Its versions omit some clonotypes, under half of them owing to an unresolved V gene in the studies checked, with the rest unexplained. For V, J and clone size, that table is used; D and trimming come from the DNA. The sample has about 98,000 clones on record, 80% to 95% of them singletons. Clones ranked in the top ten supply approximately 1.2% of the sample.

Study-wide conclusions, independent of this receptor: Because sequences below about 10^-5 frequency were poorly captured, only a minor fraction of alloreactive clones could be mapped to unstimulated subsets. Whether proliferating Tregs from siplizumab cultures were suppressive was not functionally confirmed. Siplizumab significantly reduced the cumulative frequency of alloreactive sequences traceable to unstimulated CD4+ memory T cells. Among mappable alloreactive CD4+ clones, an average Treg-derived fraction of over 60% was observed with siplizumab, compared with about 25% in control reactions. Compared with memory T cells, unstimulated naive T cells appeared more diverse, and naive cells seemed to make a substantial contribution to the alloresponse. For roughly 80-97% of proliferating CD4+ or CD8+ clones, no naive or memory phenotype could be assigned.

Trimming removed 7 bases from V and 0 bases from J, leaving 10 bases between the germline ends. Reading the germline V gene (reference sequence) gives CDR1 LNHDA and CDR2 SQIVND. Taken from cysteine to phenylalanine, the CDR3 has 14 residues. The kept DNA is CDR3 alone, 42 bases in frame from the first base. Comment on this clone: The antigen it recognizes is unknown. Qualities for individual bases were not recorded, and no much larger clone is one base off.

Sorted unstimulated T cells, along with proliferating T cells recovered from mixed lymphocyte reactions, underwent TCRbeta CDR3 sequencing. Fresh whole blood from about ten HLA-typed healthy donors served as the source for isolating PBMCs. The TCR originated in a human donor in good health. The chain employs TRBV19 and TRBJ1-5, with TRBD1 tentatively as D gene (5 bases match). Sequencing used CD4+ T cells sorted from blood. The DNA sequence is TGTGCCAGTAACGCAGGGAATAGCAATCAGCCCCAGCATTTT. This encodes CASNAGNSNQPQHF.